A single TCR beta chain is shown here with its context. This sample was included in a study of blood T cell repertoires in COVID-19. In the study overall: There were acute and convalescent COVID-19 samples, and they came from the United States, Italy and Spain.

Cohort allocation depended upon clinical history that participants reported. The recovered donors of Cohort 3 showed two negative PCRs, clearance, or symptom resolution. Per the original methods: Reference gene primer amplification gave estimated nucleated cell counts. Profiling relied on immunoSEQ multiplex PCR, and the TCRdb table lists in-frame clones only, not all of them. The DNA was the basis for D and trimming; V, J and clone size are from that table. The sample holds roughly 500,000 clones, 88% seen once. Sequenced: PBMCs or T cells enriched from blood (not recorded which). The source is a woman aged 40 to 50 who had recovered from COVID-19.

The CDR3 region has the DNA TGTGCCAGCAGCCGGGACAGCATAAGGGATTCACCCCTCCACTTT. Its protein is CASSRDSIRDSPLHF. The chain recombines TRBV7-9 with TRBJ1-6, with 7 bases aligning to TRBD1. V dropped 5 bases and J dropped 8; count of bases not matched to a gene: 9. CDR3 length: 15 amino acids. Germline loops: CDR1 SEHNR, CDR2 FQNEAQ (reference sequence).